This T cell receptor beta chain was identified during a study of shared clonotypes between healthy human individuals. All the donors were Caucasian adults who lived in Nashville, Tennessee. CD4+ cells yielded CD45RA+ naive and CD45RA-negative memory subsets. Across several immunoSEQ plates, the genomic DNA of each subset was split evenly. Authors' data handling: As immunoSEQ supplied junction-only sequences (without quality scores), filtering differed. Repertoires were generated with immunoSEQ multiplex PCR, while TCRdb's copy carries only in-frame clones and drops some. From that table come the V and J calls and clone size; the DNA was used to work out D and trimming. The data show a few million clones, roughly 95% seen once. Germline V gene sequence: CDR1 ENHRY, CDR2 SYGVKD. Trimming removed 7 bases at V and 1 base at J, with 13 bases between. This CDR3 contains 14 residues.

V is TRBV10-3 and J is TRBJ1-1; D unresolved. The sample was naive CD4+ T cells sorted from blood. Specified subset: CD45RA+ positively selected. This receptor was obtained from a man aged 18 to 29 in good health. Here the CDR3 reads CAIKGLAQNTEAFF. The CDR3 DNA is TGTGCCATCAAAGGTCTGGCTCAGAACACTGAAGCTTTCTTT.